This T cell receptor beta chain was sequenced during a study of T cell responses to AZD1222 COVID-19 vaccine. Overall study: Both about-4-week and about-12-week second-dose recipients were combined.

In the case of this clone: The target antigen is unknown.

Broader study findings: With dominance at 160-218 and 743-854, vaccine-associated CD4 TCRs spanned spike. Donors were chiefly white British, with a greater number of females, and clonal diversity was perhaps underestimated. Close to half of spike-specific TCRs reportedly recognize unmutated variant regions.

Germline V gene sequence: CDR1 MGHRA, CDR2 YSYEKL. Between the trimmed V and J ends, which lost 0 bases and 7 bases, there was a span of 10 bases. The CDR3 consists of 15 residues. The assay was immunoSEQ multiplex PCR, and TCRdb's table has in-frame clones only and misses some. The repertoire includes 110,000 to 150,000 clones, less than 95% of them detected once, and about 3% sits in the top ten. The source of this sequence is an adult in good health. V is TRBV4-1 and J is TRBJ1-6; D is perhaps TRBD1 (6 bases). The sequences come from peripheral blood, collected on day 0 of AZD1222 vaccination. This chain's CDR3 is CASSQEGDTNSPLHF. CDR3 nucleotides: TGCGCCAGCAGCCAAGAAGGGGACACAAATTCACCCCTCCACTTT.